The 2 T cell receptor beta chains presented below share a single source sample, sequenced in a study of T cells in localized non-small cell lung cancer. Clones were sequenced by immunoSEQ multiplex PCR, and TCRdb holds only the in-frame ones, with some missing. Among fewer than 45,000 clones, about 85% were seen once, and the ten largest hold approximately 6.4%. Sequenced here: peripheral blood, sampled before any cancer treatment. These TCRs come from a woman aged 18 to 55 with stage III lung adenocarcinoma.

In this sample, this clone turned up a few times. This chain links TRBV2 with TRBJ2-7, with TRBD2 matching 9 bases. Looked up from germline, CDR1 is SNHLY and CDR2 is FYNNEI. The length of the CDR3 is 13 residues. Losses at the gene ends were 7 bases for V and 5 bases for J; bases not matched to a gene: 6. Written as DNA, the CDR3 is TGTGCCAGCACGGGCTTAGCGGGGGACGAGCAGTACTTC. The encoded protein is CASTGLAGDEQYF.

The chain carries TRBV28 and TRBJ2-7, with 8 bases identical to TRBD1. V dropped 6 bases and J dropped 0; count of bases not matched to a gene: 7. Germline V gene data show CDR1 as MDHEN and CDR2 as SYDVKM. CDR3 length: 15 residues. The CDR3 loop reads CASRGQGTDSYEQYF. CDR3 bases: TGTGCCAGCAGAGGACAGGGAACTGACTCCTACGAGCAGTACTTC.